A single sample is the source of the 26 T cell receptor beta chains below, sequenced in a study of Ad26.COV2.S vaccination and SARS-CoV-2 variants. As for treatment: roughly 18 received Ad26.COV2.S at low or high dose, single or two shots; 5 received placebo; per-sample allocation not given. Samples analyzed were those drawn on day 63 after the first vaccine or placebo injection. Clones were read by immunoSEQ multiplex PCR, and TCRdb kept only the in-frame ones, dropping some. The sample includes 510,000 or so clones, roughly nine tenths of them seen just once. The sample consisted of peripheral blood, taken in a trial of Ad26.COV2.S vaccine versus placebo. These receptors came from a person aged 18-60 years who received the Ad26.COV2.S COVID-19 vaccine or a placebo.

The V and J genes are TRBV19 and TRBJ2-2; TRBD2 might be the D (5 bases). Germline assignment: CDR1 LNHDA and CDR2 SQIVND (reference sequence). The CDR3 length is 16 residues. V was cut by 7 bases and J by 4 bases, with 19 bases left in between. In nucleotides, the CDR3 is TGTGCCAGTAATAACCCCGGGATCCAAATCACCGGGGAGCTGTTTTTT. Its protein product is CASNNPGIQITGELFF.

The chain combines TRBV29-1 with TRBJ1-1, with unresolved D. The CDR3 runs 13 residues. The germline V gene encodes CDR1 SQVTM and CDR2 ANQGSEA. V shed 7 bases and J shed 2 bases, with 14 bases lying between them. The CDR3 spells CSANSGGNTEAFF. The DNA for the CDR3 is TGCAGCGCTAACTCAGGTGGAAACACTGAAGCTTTCTTT.

The chain joins TRBV4-2 to TRBJ2-1, with 9 bases aligning to TRBD2. The CDR3 length is 17 residues. Losses at the gene ends were 0 bases for V and 4 bases for J; bases not matched to a gene: 7. Germline CDR1 reads LGHNA; CDR2 reads YNFKEQ. CDR3 DNA sequence: TGTGCCAGCAGCCAAGATTCCGGGGCGGGAGGGTACAATGAGCAGTTCTTC. This translates into CASSQDSGAGGYNEQFF.

The chain recombines TRBV7-2 with TRBJ2-7; D remains unclear. V lost 2 bases to trimming and J lost 9 bases, with 17 bases between them. This CDR3 is built from 14 residues. Germline values: CDR1 SGHTA, CDR2 FQGNSA. The CDR3 sequence is CASSLSSDAAWQYF. CDR3 bases: TGTGCCAGCAGCTTAAGCTCCGACGCGGCCTGGCAGTACTTC.

This clone appeared once. This rearrangement joins TRBV27 to TRBJ2-1, with TRBD2 identical over 13 bases. CDR3 size: 14 residues. J was trimmed by 12 bases and V by 5 bases; bases with no gene match: 7. Per the germline V gene, CDR1 is MNHEY and CDR2 is SMNVEV (reference sequence). The CDR3 region has the DNA TGTGCCAGCAGTCGTAGGACTAGCGGGAGTCTGCAGTTCTTC. It encodes CASSRRTSGSLQFF.

This rearrangement joins TRBV5-4 to TRBJ2-2; no definite D call. The V gene's germline CDR1 is SGHNT and CDR2 YYREEE (reference sequence). Trimming removed 2 bases at V and 1 base at J, with 9 bases between. The CDR3 has 15 residues. In nucleotides, the CDR3 is TGTGCCAGCAGCTTCGGACGGATGAACACCGGGGAGCTGTTTTTT. This sequence encodes CASSFGRMNTGELFF.

V is TRBV5-4 and J is TRBJ1-1; the D is unclear. The CDR3 runs to 14 residues. Germline V CDR1 and CDR2: SGHNT, YYREEE (reference sequence). Trimming took 0 bases from V and 1 from J, leaving 7 bases between them. DNA for the CDR3: TGTGCCAGCAGCTTGGGGGGTCCGAACACTGAAGCTTTCTTT. Its translation: CASSLGGPNTEAFF.

This chain connects TRBV6-5 to TRBJ2-3, with D perhaps given as TRBD1 or TRBD2 (5 bases each). CDR1 and CDR2 (germline): MNHEY, SVGAGI. V shed 4 bases and J shed 14 bases, with 16 bases lying between them. This CDR3 comprises 12 residues. The CDR3 sequence: CASSSGPTRTYF. CDR3 nucleotide sequence: TGTGCCAGCAGTTCGGGACCGACAAGGACGTATTTT.

This chain's CDR3 is CATSEGSYTQYF. The CDR3 DNA sequence: TGTGCCACCAGTGAGGGGTCGTATACGCAGTATTTT. The chain combines TRBV24-1 with TRBJ2-3; D gene ambiguous. Germline values: CDR1 KGHDR, CDR2 SFDVKD. V lost 4 bases and J 7 bases, leaving 8 bases between the germline ends. This CDR3 region has 12 residues.

V usage is TRBV30 and J usage is TRBJ2-7; D gene unclear. Trimming shortened V by 2 bases and J by 6 bases, and 11 bases separated the two germline ends. This CDR3 has 12 residues. Germline lookup yields CDR1 GTSNPN and CDR2 SVGIG (reference sequence). The CDR3, as DNA: TGTGCCTGGAGTCGGTTGGAAAGCGAGCAGTACTTC. Its protein product is CAWSRLESEQYF.

The genes are TRBV28 and TRBJ1-6, with D hard to call. This CDR3 is built from 12 residues. V was pared by 7 bases and J by 7 bases, with 8 bases between. CDR1 and CDR2 (germline): MDHEN, SYDVKM. CDR3 amino acids: CASNTDNSPLHF. CDR3 sequence (DNA): TGTGCCAGCAACACAGACAATTCACCCCTCCACTTT.

The rearrangement uses TRBV19 and TRBJ2-1; D is ambiguous. The V end was cut by 7 bases, the J end by 9 bases, with 13 bases between. This CDR3 is 12 amino acids long. Germline V gives CDR1 LNHDA, CDR2 SQIVND (reference sequence). CDR3 loop: CASMAFDGEQFF. DNA for the CDR3: TGTGCCAGTATGGCGTTTGATGGTGAGCAGTTCTTC.

The rearrangement links TRBV5-1 to TRBJ2-7, with D uncertain. Between the trimmed V and J ends, which lost 1 base and 6 bases, there was a span of 11 bases. Germline values: CDR1 SGHRS, CDR2 YFSETQ. The CDR3 has 13 amino acids. The DNA for the CDR3 is TGCGCCAGCAGCTTGTTTCTGGTATCCGAGCAGTACTTC. Translation gives CASSLFLVSEQYF. The full variable domain, completed using reference TRBV5-1 and TRBJ2-7, is KAGVTQTPRYLIKTRGQQVTLSCSPISGHRSVSWYQQTPGQGLQFLFEYFSETQRNKGNFPGRFSGRQFSNSRSEMNVSTLELGDSALYLCASSLFLVSEQYFGPGTRLTVT.

The gene calls are TRBV6-2 or TRBV6-3 and TRBJ2-1, with 10 nucleotides matching TRBD2. CDR1 and CDR2 from the germline V gene are MNHEY and SVGEGT. Unmatched junction bases numbered 10, after V lost 5 bases and J lost 6 bases. The CDR3 is 16 amino acids. CDR3 amino acids: CASSAQLAGSSNEQFF. The CDR3, as DNA: TGTGCCAGCAGTGCCCAACTAGCGGGAAGTTCCAATGAGCAGTTCTTC.

The V call is TRBV4-2, the J call TRBJ2-3, with 7 bases identical to TRBD1. V was pared by 1 base and J by 2 bases, with 12 bases of the junction left unmatched. Germline-derived CDR1 and CDR2 are LGHNA and YNFKEQ. This CDR3 spans 18 amino acids. The CDR3 loop reads CASSQGWRQGLSTDTQYF. CDR3 DNA sequence: TGTGCCAGCAGCCAAGGATGGCGACAGGGATTATCCACAGATACGCAGTATTTT.

The J gene is TRBJ2-3, the V gene TRBV7-8; D remains ambiguous. The V end was cut by 1 base, the J end by 6 bases, with 11 bases between. This CDR3 contains 14 residues. The germline V gene encodes CDR1 SGHVS and CDR2 FQNEAQ. CDR3 sequence: CASSLGGRPDTQYF. The CDR3 DNA follows: TGTGCCAGCAGCTTAGGAGGACGTCCGGATACGCAGTATTTT.

This chain joins TRBV5-1 and TRBJ1-1, with a tentative D call TRBD1 (6 bases). This CDR3 contains 14 residues. Germline values: CDR1 SGHRS, CDR2 YFSETQ. Trimming cost V 6 bases and J 0 bases, with 12 bases left between them. CDR3 loop: CASKGGPMNTEAFF. Here the CDR3 DNA reads TGCGCCAGCAAAGGGGGACCTATGAACACTGAAGCTTTCTTT.

The rearrangement links TRBV9 to TRBJ2-1, with 7 bases lining up with TRBD2. CDR3 length: 16 residues. The J segment lost 4 bases and the V segment lost 0 bases, leaving 7 bases of the junction unmatched. Germline values: CDR1 SGDLS, CDR2 YYNGEE. DNA of the CDR3: TGTGCCAGCAGCGTAGATCCAGCGGGATGGTACAATGAGCAGTTCTTC. Residues: CASSVDPAGWYNEQFF.

This clone has a handful of counts. This chain uses TRBV6-2 or TRBV6-3 with TRBJ2-1; 9 bases agree with TRBD2. The trim removed 0 bases at V and 0 bases at J, leaving 9 bases unmatched. This CDR3 is 19 amino acids long. Germline CDR1 is MNHEY and CDR2 is SVGEGT. As DNA, the CDR3 is TGTGCCAGCAGTTACTCGAAAGAGGGGACTAGCAGCTCCTACAATGAGCAGTTCTTC. The encoded protein is CASSYSKEGTSSSYNEQFF.

The chain couples TRBV5-1 to TRBJ2-5; 12 positions agree with TRBD2. The V gene end was trimmed by 0 bases and the J gene end by 1 base; junction bases not matched to a gene: 1. Germline V gene sequence: CDR1 SGHRS, CDR2 YFSETQ. This CDR3 region has 16 residues. This CDR3 reads CASSLGLAGVQETQYF. The CDR3 nucleotides read TGCGCCAGCAGCTTGGGACTAGCGGGAGTCCAAGAGACCCAGTACTTC.

This chain uses TRBV4-3 with TRBJ2-1; D is uncertain. V was pared by 0 bases and J by 5 bases, with 11 bases between. From germline, CDR1 is LGHNA and CDR2 YSLEER. This CDR3 comprises 15 residues. The CDR3 DNA is TGCGCCAGCAGCCAAGATCTAGGCTTCGACAATGAGCAGTTCTTC. It encodes CASSQDLGFDNEQFF.

This CDR3 reads CASSLGAVSSYNEQFF. CDR3 DNA sequence: TGTGCCAGCAGCTTGGGTGCGGTAAGCTCCTACAATGAGCAGTTCTTC. The gene calls are TRBV5-8 and TRBJ2-1; D is uncertain. The CDR3 length is 16 residues. Trimming removed 0 bases from V and 0 bases from J, with 10 bases in between. Germline CDR1 SGHTS, CDR2 YDEGEE. Filled out from reference TRBV5-8 and TRBJ2-1, the complete variable domain reads EAGVTQSPTHLIKTRGQQATLRCSPISGHTSVYWYQQALGLGLQFLLWYDEGEERNRGNFPPRFSGRQFPNYSSELNVNALELEDSALYLCASSLGAVSSYNEQFFGPGTRLTVL.

The V call is TRBV2, the J call TRBJ2-7; D is perhaps TRBD2 (5 bases). Germline-derived CDR1 and CDR2 are SNHLY and FYNNEI. Trimming cost V 8 bases and J 1 base, with 12 bases left between them. The CDR3 runs 13 residues. CDR3 nucleotide sequence: TGTGCCAGCGCACCCCCGGGGTCCTACGAGCAGTACTTC. Translating gives CASAPPGSYEQYF.

The V and J genes are TRBV4-2 and TRBJ1-4, with TRBD1 matching over 10 bases. Germline CDR1 and CDR2: LGHNA and YNFKEQ. With V trimmed by 4 bases and J by 7 bases, 6 bases remained unmatched. This CDR3 comprises 15 residues. The CDR3 region is CASSPTGQGSEKLFF. As DNA, the CDR3 is TGTGCCAGCAGCCCTACGGGACAGGGGAGTGAAAAACTGTTTTTT.

V and J are TRBV6-5 and TRBJ2-7, with D perhaps being TRBD1 or TRBD2 (5 bases each). Germline V gene data show CDR1 as MNHEY and CDR2 as SVGAGI. V was clipped by 5 bases and J by 0 bases, with 14 bases between them. The CDR3 covers 15 residues. Written as DNA, the CDR3 is TGTGCCAGCAGTCTCCCCGGGGCGGCCTCCTACGAGCAGTACTTC. This encodes CASSLPGAASYEQYF.

For this clone: This sample includes further DNA sequences coding for the same CDR3. V is TRBV29-1 and J is TRBJ1-2; D is possibly TRBD1 (6 bases). The ends were cut back, 6 bases at V and 4 bases at J, with 9 bases in the middle. Germline V gene data show CDR1 as SQVTM and CDR2 as ANQGSEA. The CDR3 is made up of 11 amino acids. The CDR3: CSVGQSYGYTF. In DNA form, the CDR3 reads TGCAGCGTCGGACAGTCCTATGGCTACACCTTC.